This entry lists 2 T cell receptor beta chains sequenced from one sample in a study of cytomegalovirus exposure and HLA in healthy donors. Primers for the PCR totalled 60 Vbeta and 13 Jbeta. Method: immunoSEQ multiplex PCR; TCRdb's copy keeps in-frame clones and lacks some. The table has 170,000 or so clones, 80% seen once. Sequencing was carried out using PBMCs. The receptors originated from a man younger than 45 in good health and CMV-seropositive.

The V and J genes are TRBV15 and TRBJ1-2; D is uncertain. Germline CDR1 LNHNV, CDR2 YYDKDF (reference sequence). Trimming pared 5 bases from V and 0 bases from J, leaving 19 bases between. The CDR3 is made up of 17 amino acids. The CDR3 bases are TGTGCCACCAGCCTCCGGGTCACCCCGACCTCTAACTATGGCTACACCTTC. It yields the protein CATSLRVTPTSNYGYTF.

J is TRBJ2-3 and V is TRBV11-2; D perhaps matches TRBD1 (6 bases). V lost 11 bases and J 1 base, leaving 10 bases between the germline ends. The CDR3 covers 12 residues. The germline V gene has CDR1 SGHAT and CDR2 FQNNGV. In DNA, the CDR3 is TGTGCCGCTGCAGGGGGCACAGATACGCAGTATTTT. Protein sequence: CAAAGGTDTQYF.